The 12 T cell receptor beta chains reported below all come from one sample, sequenced in a study of T cell responses to AZD1222 COVID-19 vaccine. Data came from immunoSEQ multiplex PCR; TCRdb stores just in-frame clones and leaves some out. Seen here are some 100,000 clones, about 90% observed once, and the top ten hold approximately 15%. The material was peripheral blood, obtained on day 0 of AZD1222 vaccination. The receptors derive from an adult in good health.

The CDR3 spells CASSQATLGEQFF. CDR3 bases: TGTGCCAGCAGCCAAGCAACACTAGGTGAGCAGTTCTTC. V is TRBV14 and J is TRBJ2-1; tentative D call: TRBD2 (5 bases). The ends were cut back, 1 base at V and 9 bases at J, with 10 bases in the middle. This CDR3 is 13 amino acids long. Germline CDR1 SGHDN, CDR2 FVKESK.

J is TRBJ1-4 and V is TRBV29-1, with 8 bases lining up with TRBD1. The CDR3 runs 14 residues. Trimming removed 3 bases from V and 10 bases from J; junction bases left unmatched: 10. Germline-derived CDR1 and CDR2 are SQVTM and ANQGSEA. CDR3 residues: CSVEGETGVGKLFF. CDR3 coding DNA: TGCAGCGTTGAGGGAGAGACAGGGGTAGGAAAACTGTTTTTT.

The gene calls are TRBV21-1 and TRBJ2-7; TRBD2 is the table's D call and was not checked against the DNA. TRBV21-1 is a pseudogene. The CDR3 spans 16 residues. CDR3 DNA: TGTGCCAGCAGCAAAGTCAGAACTAGCGGGAGCTACGAGCAGTACTTC. Its translation: CASSKVRTSGSYEQYF.

Written as DNA, the CDR3 is TGCGCCAGCAGCCAAGTTGGCGTTGCTTCGTACGAGCAGTACTTC. It translates to CASSQVGVASYEQYF. The chain recombines TRBV4-1 with TRBJ2-7; no clear D. This CDR3 is built from 15 residues. Germline V gene data show CDR1 as MGHRA and CDR2 as YSYEKL. Trimming removed 1 base from V and 4 bases from J, with 14 bases in between.

J is TRBJ2-1 and V is TRBV4-1; 7 nucleotides match TRBD1. CDR1 MGHRA and CDR2 YSYEKL come from the germline V gene. V lost 1 base, J lost 6 bases, and 15 bases stayed unmatched. This CDR3 contains 18 residues. Written as DNA, the CDR3 is TGCGCCAGCAGCCAAGCCCGGGTTCTCGCAGGGGGTATCAATGAGCAGTTCTTC. Translation gives CASSQARVLAGGINEQFF.

The CDR3 sequence: CAIPGLADNEQFF. The CDR3 DNA is TGTGCCATACCGGGACTAGCGGACAATGAGCAGTTCTTC. The gene calls are TRBV10-3 and TRBJ2-1; 11 nucleotides align to TRBD2. The CDR3 runs 13 residues. Germline CDR1 is ENHRY and CDR2 is SYGVKD. The V gene end was trimmed by 9 bases and the J gene end by 5 bases; junction bases not matched to a gene: 3.

This clone was counted a single time. This chain joins TRBV28 and TRBJ1-2; D is unclear. V dropped 5 bases and J dropped 4 bases, with 14 bases sitting between them. This CDR3 comprises 14 residues. Germline V CDR1 and CDR2: MDHEN, SYDVKM. DNA for the CDR3: TGTGCCAGCAGTCTTGAAGGGCGTCGCTATGGCTACACCTTC. Its translation is CASSLEGRRYGYTF.

The chain combines TRBV29-1 with TRBJ2-7; D may be TRBD1 (5 bases). V lost 7 bases to trimming and J lost 3 bases, with 16 bases between them. Per germline, CDR1 SQVTM and CDR2 ANQGSEA. The CDR3 is 13 residues long. The CDR3 nucleotides are TGCAGCGCCCAAGCAGGGCCTGGCTACGAGCAGTACTTC. This codes for CSAQAGPGYEQYF.

The chain has TRBV4-2 and TRBJ2-7; TRBD2 matches at 8 bases. From germline, CDR1 is LGHNA and CDR2 YNFKEQ. This CDR3 is built from 15 residues. Trimming cost V 4 bases and J 4 bases; bases outside gene matches: 9. The CDR3 DNA reads TGTGCCAGCAGCCCCCGCAGCGGGAGAGATTACGAGCAGTACTTC. It is translated as CASSPRSGRDYEQYF.

This clone showed up just once. This chain links TRBV5-1 with TRBJ2-3, with D perhaps given as TRBD1 or TRBD2 (5 bases each). The CDR3 sequence is 14 residues long. Looked up from germline, CDR1 is SGHRS and CDR2 is YFSETQ. V was trimmed by 3 bases and J by 1 base, leaving 9 bases between them. This CDR3 reads CASSSGTRTDTQYF. CDR3 nucleotides: TGCGCCAGCAGCTCCGGGACCCGCACAGATACGCAGTATTTT.

The V gene is TRBV11-2, the J gene TRBJ1-1, with D possibly matching TRBD1 (5 bases). Germline CDR1 SGHAT, CDR2 FQNNGV. The CDR3 loop spans 14 amino acids. Deletions cut 4 bases from V and 3 bases from J, with 12 bases between. CDR3 residues: CASSSWGRDTEAFF. The CDR3 DNA sequence: TGTGCCAGCAGCTCTTGGGGCAGGGACACTGAAGCTTTCTTT.

This clone has a single count. CDR3 nucleotides: TGTGCCATCAGTGAGTCGGGGGCTGGCAGAAACACCATATATTTT. This codes for CAISESGAGRNTIYF. The gene calls are TRBV10-3 and TRBJ1-3; a possible D gene is TRBD1 (6 bases). There are 15 residues in the CDR3. Germline V gives CDR1 ENHRY, CDR2 SYGVKD. The ends were cut back, 0 bases at V and 5 bases at J, with 11 bases in the middle.